The clone carrying this T cell receptor beta chain came up a few times. CDR1 and CDR2 (germline): MNHEY, SVGEGT. The CDR3 spans 15 residues. Trimming cost V 5 bases and J 7 bases, with 18 bases left between them. TCRdb reprocessed the RT-PCR reads with MiXCR, giving one entry per CDR3 protein. The sample lists 550,000 to 750,000 distinct CDR3 sequences; about 14% were seen once. The TCR originated in a female donor in good health, serving as a healthy control. The chain joins TRBV6-2 or TRBV6-3 to TRBJ1-5; D may be TRBD1 (6 bases). The sample taken for sequencing was memory CD4+ T cells from blood. The CDR3 is CASSVTGAGKQPQHF. The CDR3 nucleotides read TGTGCCAGCAGTGTCACGGGGGCGGGAAAACAGCCCCAGCATTTT.